A single sample gave rise to the 16 T cell receptor beta chains below, sequenced in a study of blood T cells in healthy people across ages. A second 7 to 11 cycle PCR used barcoded and J-beta primers. In TCRdb, the 5' RACE reads were re-called with MiXCR into one record per CDR3 protein. The data hold about 900,000 distinct CDR3 sequences, with around two thirds observed a single time. The material sequenced was blood. The receptors stem from a man aged 25 to 40 in good health.

V gene TRBV20-1 combines with J gene TRBJ2-1; no firm D call. Germline lookup yields CDR1 DFQATT and CDR2 SNEGSKA (reference sequence). Trimming removed 6 bases at V and 0 bases at J, with 12 bases between. This CDR3 is 14 amino acids long. The CDR3 DNA sequence: TGCAGTGCCGAAGACACCAGCTCCTACAATGAGCAGTTCTTC. Encoded protein: CSAEDTSSYNEQFF.

J is TRBJ1-2 and V is TRBV7-9, with 7 bases matching TRBD1. The CDR3 totals 18 residues. V trimming: 1 base; J trimming: 0 bases; junction bases outside the gene matches: 11. The germline gives CDR1 SEHNR, CDR2 FQNEAQ (reference sequence). The CDR3 DNA follows: TGTGCCAGCAGCTTAGGATACGGACAGGTTGATCCTAACTATGGCTACACCTTC. Translation gives CASSLGYGQVDPNYGYTF.

The V and J genes are TRBV7-6 and TRBJ2-5; D could derive from TRBD1 or TRBD2 (6 bases each). CDR3 size: 16 residues. Germline V gene lookup returns CDR1 SGHVS and CDR2 FNYEAQ. Deletions cut 3 bases from V and 5 bases from J, with 19 bases between. The CDR3 region has the DNA TGTGCCAGCAGCTTTGGCCGTGGGGGGCGCAAGGAGACCCAGTACTTC. This encodes CASSFGRGGRKETQYF.

This clonotype was counted between two and nine times. CDR3 bases: TGTGCCATCAGTGACGAGGTCAAAGGGGAGACCCAGTACTTC. Amino acids: CAISDEVKGETQYF. The chain has TRBV10-3 and TRBJ2-5; D call uncertain. Germline assignment: CDR1 ENHRY and CDR2 SYGVKD. V lost 3 bases to trimming and J lost 5 bases, with 13 bases between them. The CDR3 has 14 amino acids.

The chain links TRBV9 to TRBJ1-4, with no clear D. The CDR3 length is 15 residues. Germline CDR1 and CDR2: SGDLS and YYNGEE. V shed 0 bases and J shed 7 bases, with 13 bases lying between them. The DNA of the CDR3 is TGTGCCAGCAGCGTAGTTGGGGATTCCGGTGAAAAACTGTTTTTT. Amino acids: CASSVVGDSGEKLFF.

The chain uses TRBV15 and TRBJ2-5; D is possibly TRBD1 or TRBD2 (5 bases each). V dropped 1 base and J dropped 4 bases, with 13 bases sitting between them. The CDR3 contains 15 residues. The germline V gene encodes CDR1 LNHNV and CDR2 YYDKDF (reference sequence). The DNA for the CDR3 is TGTGCCACCAGCAGAGTTGCAGGGAGTCGAGAGACCCAGTACTTC. It translates to CATSRVAGSRETQYF.

In this sample, this clonotype turned up a few times. CDR3 coding DNA: TGTGCCAGTCGTCCAGCGGGGGTATGGAATGAGCAGTTCTTC. Translated: CASRPAGVWNEQFF. The rearrangement uses TRBV7-2 and TRBJ2-1; TRBD2 matches at 8 bases. In germline, CDR1 is SGHTA, CDR2 FQGNSA. The CDR3 contains 14 residues. V was pared by 9 bases and J by 7 bases, with 11 bases of the junction left unmatched.

This sequence joins TRBV4-3 and TRBJ2-1, with 7 bases fitting TRBD2. The V segment lost 3 bases and the J segment 3 bases; nucleotides outside the gene matches: 11. CDR1 LGHNA and CDR2 YSLEER come from the germline V gene. This CDR3 region has 17 residues. This CDR3 is CASSHNLEGGGYNEQFF. CDR3 bases: TGCGCCAGCAGCCACAATTTGGAGGGCGGGGGCTACAATGAGCAGTTCTTC.

The chain combines TRBV12-3 or TRBV12-4 with TRBJ2-4; D is possibly TRBD1 or TRBD2 (5 bases each). Trimming took off 6 bases at V and 0 bases at J, with 12 bases between the two ends. The CDR3 runs to 15 residues. DNA of the CDR3: TGTGCCAGCAGGGGGACGCCACTAGCCAAAAACATTCAGTACTTC. Translation: CASRGTPLAKNIQYF.

V usage is TRBV15 and J usage is TRBJ2-4; D is perhaps TRBD1 (6 bases). The J call may be in error: the DNA end matches TRBJ2-5 better. The CDR3 sequence is 15 residues long. From germline, CDR1 is LNHNV and CDR2 YYDKDF (reference sequence). CDR3 amino acids: CATSRGRTAVETQYF. CDR3 coding DNA: TGTGCCACCAGCAGAGGACGGACAGCTGTGGAGACCCAGTACTTC.

This chain connects TRBV3-1 to TRBJ1-2; no definite D call. CDR1 and CDR2 (germline): LGHDT, YNNKEL (reference sequence). V gave up 0 bases and J gave up 4 bases, with 9 bases separating them. This CDR3 region has 14 residues. CDR3 in amino acids: CASSQDARTYGYTF. For the CDR3, the DNA is TGTGCCAGCAGCCAAGATGCACGGACCTATGGCTACACCTTC.

This clonotype was seen repeatedly, ten times or more. J is TRBJ2-4 and V is TRBV20-1; 14 bases are shared with TRBD2. V lost 3 bases, J lost 2 bases, and 3 bases stayed unmatched. The CDR3 is 16 residues long. Germline V gene lookup returns CDR1 DFQATT and CDR2 SNEGSKA (reference sequence). In DNA, the CDR3 is TGCAGTGCTAGCAGACTAGCGGGGGGGTCCAAAAACATTCAGTACTTC. It codes for CSASRLAGGSKNIQYF.

This clonotype was detected a few times. The rearrangement joins TRBV7-2 to TRBJ2-5; 12 positions agree with TRBD1. This CDR3 has 16 amino acids. CDR1 and CDR2 from the germline V gene are SGHTA and FQGNSA. Unmatched junction bases numbered 3, after V lost 0 bases and J lost 4 bases. This CDR3 is CASSLALGQGAETQYF. The CDR3 bases are TGTGCCAGCAGCTTAGCCCTGGGACAGGGGGCAGAGACCCAGTACTTC.

The V and J genes are TRBV5-6 and TRBJ2-5; 8 bases are shared with TRBD2. This CDR3 region has 18 residues. J lost 0 bases, V lost 0 bases, and 10 bases had no gene match. Germline loops: CDR1 SGHDT, CDR2 YYEEEE. CDR3 amino acids: CASSLGRPGGTDQETQYF. In DNA, the CDR3 is TGTGCCAGCAGCTTGGGGAGGCCGGGGGGGACCGACCAAGAGACCCAGTACTTC.

This clonotype was counted a few times. V usage is TRBV5-1 and J usage is TRBJ2-1; the D is unclear. This CDR3 spans 10 amino acids. Germline loops: CDR1 SGHRS, CDR2 YFSETQ. The V end lost 10 bases, the J end lost 10 bases, and 12 bases lay between the germline ends. CDR3 loop: CAFQTSEQFF. CDR3 in DNA: TGCGCCTTCCAAACATCGGAGCAGTTCTTC. The full variable domain, its missing parts supplied by reference TRBV5-1 and TRBJ2-1, is KAGVTQTPRYLIKTRGQQVTLSCSPISGHRSVSWYQQTPGQGLQFLFEYFSETQRNKGNFPGRFSGRQFSNSRSEMNVSTLELGDSALYLCAFQTSEQFFGPGTRLTVL.

This clonotype was observed a few times. V gene TRBV27 combines with J gene TRBJ2-2; D not certain. V shed 7 bases and J shed 0 bases, with 24 bases lying between them. The CDR3 is 19 amino acids. Germline V CDR1 and CDR2: MNHEY, SMNVEV (reference sequence). CDR3 sequence (DNA): TGTGCCAGCACCACCTCCTTGACAAACCTCCCCGCGAACACCGGGGAGCTGTTTTTT. Protein: CASTTSLTNLPANTGELFF.